The text below deals with one TCR beta chain. Its antigen remains unidentified. A read error may produce the germline difference seen at one junction end. The patients picked for sequencing were ones in whom flow cytometry had shown an expansion of CD8+CD57+ cells. Severe acquired aplastic anemia was diagnosed in all patients according to International Study of Aplastic Anemia and Agranulocytosis and Camitta criteria. At the time blood was sampled, none of the patients had received any therapy. The study deep-sequenced TCR repertoires of sorted CD4+ and CD8+ blood T cells from severe aplastic anemia patients and healthy subjects. In the USA, patient enrollment took place under clinicaltrials.gov protocols 00001620, 01623167, 00001397, 00071045, 00081523 and 00961064. Ficoll-Paque density gradient centrifugation was used to isolate peripheral blood mononuclear cells. Before DNA extraction, CD4+ and CD8+ T cells were sorted by FACS or by magnetic beads.

The entry originates in a study of CD8+CD57+ T cells in acquired aplastic anemia (dated by TCRdb to between 2017 and 2018). Background on the whole study: DNA extracted from sorted CD4+ and CD8+ cells had a mean of approximately 3.5 ug, with a range of roughly 0.2 to 30 ug. CD8+CD57+ expansion was defined as a frequency above the mean frequency observed in healthy subjects.

Profiling of TCR beta VDJ combinations and CDR3 sequences used genomic DNA as the template. An Illumina HiSeq 2000 was the platform used for TCR repertoire sequencing. Per the original workflow: Repertoire assessment relied on Simpson's diversity index, CDR3 size and DJ length profiles, and TRBV/TRBJ rearrangement plots. Whichever DNA sequence was most abundant in the deep sequencing data was defined as the immunodominant clone. CDR3 amino acid sequences were screened for sharing across subjects and were compared with published repertoires and the VDJdb database. The raw public data were reprocessed by TCRdb itself: fastp quality trimming at Q25, MiXCR clonotype calling, in-frame beta chains only. Each CDR3 protein gets just one entry, which takes the most common genes and DNA from the rows behind it. TCRdb's processing, not the authors' own work, is the source of the V and J calls. This sample holds roughly 200,000 distinct CDR3 sequences; roughly two thirds were observed only once. The ten largest clones add up to roughly 50% of the sample.

The paper as a whole reports these results and caveats: Patients and healthy controls showed no significant difference in CD8+ Simpson's diversity (P=0.060). Roughly 30 CD8+ CDR3 sequences were shared between patients and controls but appeared highly expressed in patients and within their immunodominant clones.

The TCR was taken from a human donor with aplastic anemia. The sequencing sample was made of sorted CD4+, CD8+, or CD8+CD57+ T cells (not recorded which) from PBMCs.

At the DNA level, the sequence is TGTGCCGCCAGCAGAGCGGGAGAGACCGGGGAGCTGTTTTTT. Its protein reads: CAASRAGETGELFF. The chain employs TRBV15 and TRBJ2-2, with 8 bases in between that match TRBD2. According to the germline V gene (reference sequence), CDR1 reads LNHNV and CDR2 reads YYDKDF. The CDR3 spans 14 residues, from the cysteine through the phenylalanine. The sequence is cut down to CDR3 DNA, 42 bases in frame from base 1.